A selection of T cell receptor beta chains follows, all from one sample in a study of CD8+ T cells in alopecia areata. The data were produced by immunoSEQ multiplex PCR, yet TCRdb's version contains in-frame clones alone and is incomplete. The table lists 150,000 or so clones, around 50% of them singletons. Sequenced material: CD4+ T cells sorted from blood. The receptors derive from a human donor with alopecia areata. CDR3s include the opening cysteine and the closing phenylalanine or tryptophan. D genes are given only for firm matches. Size values are once, few and many counts, or a class for expanded clones, and some rows have none.

NA,few,TRBJ2-2,TRBV29-1,CSAAGGGLKEANTGELFF,TGCAGCGCCGCTGGGGGCGGTCTGAAAGAAGCGAACACCGGGGAGCTGTTTTTT
NA,few,TRBJ1-1,TRBV10-2,CASTGQIETEAFF,TGCGCCAGCACGGGACAAATAGAGACTGAAGCTTTCTTT
NA,few,TRBJ2-3,TRBV7-9,CASSSYPGEVQYF,TGTGCCAGCAGCTCATACCCGGGTGAGGTGCAGTATTTT
TRBD1,NA,TRBJ1-1,TRBV29-1,CSVALTGGYTEAFF,TGCAGCGTTGCACTGACAGGGGGCTATACTGAAGCTTTCTTT
NA,NA,TRBJ1-5,TRBV30,CAWGQDSNQPQHF,TGTGCCTGGGGTCAGGATAGCAATCAGCCCCAGCATTTT
TRBD2,few,TRBJ2-3,TRBV7-2,CASSALAGLMDTQYF,TGTGCCAGCAGCGCCCTAGCGGGGCTCATGGATACGCAGTATTTT
NA,NA,TRBJ2-1,TRBV5-1,CASSLAGTASYNEQFF,TGCGCCAGCAGCTTGGCCGGGACTGCCTCCTACAATGAGCAGTTCTTC
TRBD1,few,TRBJ2-3,TRBV5-1,CASSLRQGDEDTQYF,TGCGCCAGCAGCTTGCGACAGGGAGACGAAGATACGCAGTATTTT
NA,few,TRBJ2-5,TRBV5-1,CASSSGLHQETQYF,TGCGCCAGCAGCTCGGGACTGCACCAAGAGACCCAGTACTTC
NA,NA,TRBJ2-7,TRBV11-3,CASSLLFSSEQYF,TGTGCCAGCAGCCTCCTTTTTAGTAGCGAGCAGTACTTC
NA,NA,TRBJ1-1,TRBV5-1,CASSPAGPEAFF,TGCGCCAGCAGCCCCGCGGGTCCTGAAGCTTTCTTT
NA,NA,TRBJ2-2,TRBV6-4,CASSDANTGELFF,TGTGCCAGCAGTGATGCGAACACCGGGGAGCTGTTTTTT
NA,NA,TRBJ2-5,TRBV23-1,CASSQFGGDKETQYF,TGCGCCAGCAGTCAATTCGGAGGGGACAAAGAGACCCAGTACTTC
TRBD1,NA,TRBJ1-2,TRBV2,CARSRDRWADGYTF,TGTGCCAGGTCCCGGGACAGGTGGGCCGATGGCTACACCTTC
NA,NA,TRBJ2-1,TRBV30,CAWSDSLRREQFF,TGTGCCTGGAGTGATTCGTTAAGGAGGGAGCAGTTCTTC
NA,few,TRBJ2-3,TRBV5-4,CASSFDTDTQYF,TGTGCCAGCAGCTTCGACACAGATACGCAGTATTTT
NA,NA,TRBJ2-3,TRBV28,CASSRPPTTDTQYF,TGTGCCAGCAGTCGCCCTCCGACGACGGATACGCAGTATTTT